A single sample gave rise to the 14 T cell receptor beta chains below, sequenced in a study of T cell repertoires in cytomegalovirus infection (dated by TCRdb to between 2018 and 2021). Their antigen targets remain unknown. The sequencing machine was an Illumina HiSeq 1500. In TCRdb, the public reads were trimmed at Q25 with fastp and aligned with MiXCR, with productive beta chains retained. One record per CDR3 amino acid sequence lists the most common genes and DNA. The sample table holds around 85,000 distinct CDR3 sequences, of which roughly 44% were seen once. More than 80% of the sample comes from the top ten. The treatment or condition label, as the study defines it: in vitro stimulation with specific CMV peptide epitopes to enrich CMV-specific T cells. Sample: CD8+ T cells from cultured PBMCs, taken from culture after CMV antigen stimulation. These receptors all come from a human donor in good health (CMV status not recorded). Some clones in this sample may be carry-over from other donors' samples.

A single count supports this clonotype. V gene TRBV6-4 combines with J gene TRBJ2-3; D may be TRBD2 (6 bases). CDR3 length: 13 residues. Trimming took off 8 bases at V and 1 base at J, with 10 bases between the two ends. The germline V gene encodes CDR1 MRHNA and CDR2 SNTAGT. As DNA, the CDR3 is TGTGCCAGCGGGACGGGGGGCACAGATACGCAGTATTTT. This gives the protein CASGTGGTDTQYF.

This chain uses TRBV5-6 with TRBJ2-7, with D possibly matching TRBD1 (6 bases). Trimming took off 6 bases at V and 3 bases at J, with 16 bases between the two ends. CDR1 is SGHDT, CDR2 YYEEEE, per germline. The CDR3 is 14 amino acids. The CDR3 reads CASNGRDTIYEQYF. In nucleotides, the CDR3 is TGTGCCAGCAACGGACGGGACACCATCTACGAGCAGTACTTC.

This clonotype appeared a few times. The rearrangement uses TRBV7-3 and TRBJ2-1, with a possible D match to TRBD1 (8 bases). CDR3 length: 16 residues. Trimming cost V 4 bases and J 4 bases, with 17 bases left between them. Germline CDR1 and CDR2: SGHTA and FQGTGA. Here the CDR3 reads CASSSGQGGAYNEQFF. Here the CDR3 DNA reads TGTGCCAGCAGCTCCGGACAGGGAGGGGCATACAATGAGCAGTTCTTC.

The chain is built from TRBV7-6 and TRBJ2-3; 13 bases agree with TRBD2. V shed 4 bases and J 1 base; nucleotides not matched to a gene: 8. This CDR3 is 18 amino acids long. CDR1 is SGHVS and CDR2 is FNYEAQ in the germline V gene. The CDR3 is CASSSSPTSGRGTDTQYF. In DNA form, the CDR3 reads TGTGCCAGCAGCTCTTCCCCCACTAGCGGGAGGGGCACAGATACGCAGTATTTT. The full variable domain, its missing parts supplied by reference TRBV7-6 and TRBJ2-3, is GAGVSQSPRYKVTKRGQDVALRCDPISGHVSLYWYRQALGQGPEFLTYFNYEAQQDKSGLPNDRFSAERPEGSISTLTIQRTEQRDSAMYRCASSSSPTSGRGTDTQYFGPGTRLTVL.

The chain is built from TRBV5-6 and TRBJ1-1, with D tentatively TRBD1 (5 bases). The CDR3 spans 13 residues. The germline V gene has CDR1 SGHDT and CDR2 YYEEEE. The V end was cut by 0 bases, the J end by 6 bases, with 9 bases between. The CDR3 bases are TGTGCCAGCAGCTTGGCACAGGTCGCTGAAGCTTTCTTT. Translated, it gives CASSLAQVAEAFF.

This chain uses TRBV4-2 with TRBJ1-2; 7 bases map to TRBD1. The junction had 10 bases not matched to a gene; V was cut back by 4 bases and J by 8 bases. This CDR3 has 14 residues. CDR1 is LGHNA, CDR2 YNFKEQ, per germline. The CDR3 DNA is TGTGCCAGCAGCCCCCTTGAGGGGGCAGGAGGCTACACCTTC. Protein sequence: CASSPLEGAGGYTF.

V and J are TRBV7-2 and TRBJ1-4; no firm D call. V lost 3 bases and J lost 8, with 16 bases in between. The CDR3 runs 15 residues. Germline V lookup: CDR1 SGHTA, CDR2 FQGNSA. CDR3 sequence (DNA): TGTGCCAGCAGCTTTTACACCAGCGGATTCGAAAAACTGTTTTTT. As protein: CASSFYTSGFEKLFF.

The chain employs TRBV11-3 and TRBJ2-2, with 10 bases identical to TRBD2. V lost 5 bases and J lost 3; bases outside the gene matches: 15. Germline assignment: CDR1 SGHNT and CDR2 YENEEA. The CDR3 covers 19 residues. Here the CDR3 reads CASSDGTSVAGLYTGELFF. As DNA, the CDR3 is TGTGCCAGCAGCGACGGGACTAGCGTTGCTGGTCTTTACACCGGGGAGCTGTTTTTT.

This sequence joins TRBV7-2 and TRBJ2-3, with 9 nucleotides matching TRBD1. Germline V gives CDR1 SGHTA, CDR2 FQGNSA. Germline trimming cut 8 bases from V and 2 bases from J; bases unmatched to any gene: 2. The CDR3 runs 13 residues. CDR3 in amino acids: CASRDRVTDTQYF. CDR3 coding DNA: TGTGCCAGCCGGGACAGGGTCACAGATACGCAGTATTTT.

This rearrangement joins TRBV12-5 to TRBJ1-4; D is ambiguous. The V gene lost 1 base and the J gene lost 8 bases, with 5 bases spanning the gap. The V gene's germline CDR1 is LGHNT and CDR2 FRNRAP. CDR3 size: 12 residues. The CDR3 coding sequence is TGTGCTAGTGGTTTGGAAAGGGAAAAACTGTTTTTT. It encodes CASGLEREKLFF.

The V call is TRBV4-1, the J call TRBJ2-2, with D possibly matching TRBD2 (5 bases). The CDR3 is 15 residues long. The germline V gene has CDR1 MGHRA and CDR2 YSYEKL. V was trimmed by 2 bases and J by 4 bases, leaving 11 bases between them. CDR3 loop: CASSQRERITGELFF. CDR3 bases: TGCGCCAGCAGCCAAAGGGAGCGGATCACCGGGGAGCTGTTTTTT.

The V gene is TRBV11-2, the J gene TRBJ2-7; D unclear. Between the trimmed V and J ends, which lost 1 base and 4 bases, there was a span of 11 bases. Germline CDR1 and CDR2: SGHAT and FQNNGV. CDR3 length equals 14 residues. DNA for the CDR3: TGTGCCAGCAGCTTAGGGGGTGGAACGTACGAGCAGTACTTC. It translates to CASSLGGGTYEQYF.

The CDR3 sequence: CASSSGQYGYTF. The CDR3 DNA reads as TGTGCCAGCAGTTCGGGACAATATGGCTACACCTTC. V usage is TRBV27 and J usage is TRBJ1-2; D is perhaps TRBD1 (6 bases). This CDR3 is 12 amino acids long. The germline gives CDR1 MNHEY, CDR2 SMNVEV (reference sequence). Trimming pared 4 bases from V and 5 bases from J, leaving 8 bases between.

This clonotype was observed a handful of times. The V call is TRBV6-2 or TRBV6-3, the J call TRBJ2-1; 9 bases align to TRBD1. This CDR3 comprises 17 residues. Germline V gene sequence: CDR1 MNHEY, CDR2 SVGEGT. V lost 1 base, J lost 5 bases, and 9 bases stayed unmatched. CDR3 coding DNA: TGTGCCAGCAGTTACTTACGGACAGGGGAACTTGACAATGAGCAGTTCTTC. It encodes CASSYLRTGELDNEQFF.